These T cell receptor beta chains were read from a single sample in a study of T cells in Graves' hyperthyroidism and ophthalmopathy. TCRdb re-called the multiplex PCR reads through MiXCR, storing one row per CDR3 protein. The table lists 550,000 to 850,000 distinct CDR3 sequences, approximately 19% of them singletons. The sample comprised blood. These receptors originate from a woman between 45 and 60 years old with Graves' hyperthyroidism that later progressed to Graves' ophthalmopathy. Both conserved end residues are part of each CDR3. D genes are given only for firm matches. Expanded clones are given a class, and other clones once, few, many or no size at all.

few	.	TRBJ2-3	TRBV15	TGTGCCACCAGCAGAGCGGACAGAGCCACAGATACGCAGTATTTT	CATSRADRATDTQYF
many	.	TRBJ1-2	TRBV3-1	TGTGCCAGCAGCCAAGTTGACAGGCGTGGCTACACCTTC	CASSQVDRRGYTF
many	TRBD1	TRBJ1-1	TRBV12-3/TRBV12-4	TGTGCCAGCAGTTACGTCGACAGGGGAACTGAAGCTTTCTTT	CASSYVDRGTEAFF
once	.	TRBJ1-4	TRBV4-1	TGCGCCAGCAGCCAAGATCCCCCGGGCCACGCTACTACTGAAAAACTGTTTTTT	CASSQDPPGHATTEKLFF
many	TRBD2	TRBJ2-5	TRBV5-6	TGTGCCAGCAGAGTCGGTCCGGGACTAGCGGGGGAAGAGACCCAGTACTTC	CASRVGPGLAGEETQYF
.	TRBD1	TRBJ1-2	TRBV27	TGTGCCAGCAGTCCCTCCGTCGGGGACAGCAATAACTATGGCTACACCTTC	CASSPSVGDSNNYGYTF
few	.	TRBJ2-1	TRBV6-1	TGTGCTACAGCAGTGTGGAGCTCCTACAATGAGCAGTTCTTC	CATAVWSSYNEQFF
.	.	TRBJ2-3	TRBV12-5	TGTGCTAGTGCCCAGTGGGGAGATCCCACAGATACGCAGTATTTT	CASAQWGDPTDTQYF
.	TRBD1	TRBJ1-2	TRBV5-1	TGCGCCAGCAGCTTGGATCCGGGACAGGAAACTGGCTACACCTTC	CASSLDPGQETGYTF
few	.	TRBJ1-3	TRBV7-2	TGTGCCAGCAGCTTAGCGCGTGCTAGCTCTGGAAACACCATATATTTT	CASSLARASSGNTIYF
many	.	TRBJ1-5	TRBV5-1	TGCGCCAGCACCCCCACGGGGGGAAGCAATCAGCCCCAGCATTTT	CASTPTGGSNQPQHF
many	.	TRBJ1-5	TRBV12-3/TRBV12-4	TGTGCCAGCAGTCGGACCCTCATGGGTCAGCCCCAGCATTTT	CASSRTLMGQPQHF
.	.	TRBJ1-2	TRBV5-1	TGCGCCAGCGGCTTGTCCGGCGACTATGGCTACACCTTC	CASGLSGDYGYTF
.	TRBD1	TRBJ1-4	TRBV5-5	TGTGCCAGCAGCCTTCGACAGGGGGCATATATTGAAAAACTGTTTTTT	CASSLRQGAYIEKLFF